The clone carrying this T cell receptor (beta chain) was counted many times. The CDR3 covers 15 residues. The trim removed 4 bases at V and 8 bases at J, leaving 7 bases unmatched. Germline CDR1 reads MNHNS; CDR2 reads SASEGT. This record comes from a study of blood T cells in healthy people across ages. A second PCR, run for roughly 7 to 11 cycles, used a sample-barcoded 5' primer plus a J-beta primer mix. TCRdb passed the 5' RACE reads through MiXCR, listing each CDR3 protein once. The repertoire includes 550,000 to 800,000 distinct CDR3 sequences, approximately 21% of them detected once, and 3.5% to 4% sits in the top ten. Per-sample yields of isolated PBMCs were at least 6 million.

The specimen was blood. The chain joins TRBV6-1 to TRBJ1-4, with 10 nucleotides matching TRBD1. The source is a man between 70 and 80 years old in good health. The CDR3 protein is CASSGLGQGYEKLFF. As DNA, the CDR3 is TGTGCCAGCAGTGGACTGGGACAGGGGTACGAAAAACTGTTTTTT.